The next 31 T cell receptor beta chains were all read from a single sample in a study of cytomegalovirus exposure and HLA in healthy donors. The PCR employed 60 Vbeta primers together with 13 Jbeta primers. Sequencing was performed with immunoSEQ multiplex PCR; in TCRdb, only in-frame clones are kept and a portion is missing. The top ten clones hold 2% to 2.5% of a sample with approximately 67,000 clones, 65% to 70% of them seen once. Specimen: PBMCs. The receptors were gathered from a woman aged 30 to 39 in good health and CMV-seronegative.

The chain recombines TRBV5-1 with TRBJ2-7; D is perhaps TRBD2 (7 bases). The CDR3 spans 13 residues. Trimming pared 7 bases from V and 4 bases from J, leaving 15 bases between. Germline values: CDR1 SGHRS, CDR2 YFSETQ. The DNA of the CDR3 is TGCGCCAGCGCTGGAGGGGGGGGGTACGAGCAGTACTTC. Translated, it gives CASAGGGGYEQYF. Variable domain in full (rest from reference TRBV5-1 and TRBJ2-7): KAGVTQTPRYLIKTRGQQVTLSCSPISGHRSVSWYQQTPGQGLQFLFEYFSETQRNKGNFPGRFSGRQFSNSRSEMNVSTLELGDSALYLCASAGGGGYEQYFGPGTRLTVT.

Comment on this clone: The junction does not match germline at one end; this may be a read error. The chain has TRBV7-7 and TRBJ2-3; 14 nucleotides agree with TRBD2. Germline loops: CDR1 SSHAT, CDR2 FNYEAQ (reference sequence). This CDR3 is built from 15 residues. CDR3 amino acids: CASSSGLAGVDMQYF. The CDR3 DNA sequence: TGTGCCAGCAGCTCGGGACTAGCGGGGGTAGATATGCAGTATTTT.

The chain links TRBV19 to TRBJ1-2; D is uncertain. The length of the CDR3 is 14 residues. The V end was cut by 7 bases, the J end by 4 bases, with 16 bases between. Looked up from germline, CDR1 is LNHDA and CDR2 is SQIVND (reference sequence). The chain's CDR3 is CASTPIEGSYGYTF. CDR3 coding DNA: TGTGCCAGTACCCCTATTGAGGGTAGCTATGGCTACACCTTC.

CDR3 sequence reads: CASSMAPTGVFEQYF. Here the CDR3 DNA reads TGTGCCAGTAGTATGGCTCCGACAGGGGTGTTTGAGCAGTACTTC. The chain carries TRBV19 and TRBJ2-7, with 8 bases matching TRBD1. V shed 3 bases and J 7 bases; nucleotides not matched to a gene: 11. Germline values: CDR1 LNHDA, CDR2 SQIVND (reference sequence). The CDR3 is 15 amino acids.

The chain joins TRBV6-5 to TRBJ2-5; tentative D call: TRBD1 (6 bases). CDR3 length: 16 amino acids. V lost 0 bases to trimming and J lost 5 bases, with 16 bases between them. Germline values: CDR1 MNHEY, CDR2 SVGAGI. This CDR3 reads CASSYSGTGYPETQYF. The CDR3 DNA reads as TGTGCCAGCAGTTACTCAGGAACAGGGTATCCGGAGACCCAGTACTTC.

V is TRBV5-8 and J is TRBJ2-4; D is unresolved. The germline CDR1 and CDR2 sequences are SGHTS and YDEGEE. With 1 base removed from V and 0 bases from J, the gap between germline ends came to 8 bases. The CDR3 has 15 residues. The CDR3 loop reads CASSLSPSAKNIQYF. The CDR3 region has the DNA TGTGCCAGCAGCTTGAGCCCTTCAGCCAAAAACATTCAGTACTTC.

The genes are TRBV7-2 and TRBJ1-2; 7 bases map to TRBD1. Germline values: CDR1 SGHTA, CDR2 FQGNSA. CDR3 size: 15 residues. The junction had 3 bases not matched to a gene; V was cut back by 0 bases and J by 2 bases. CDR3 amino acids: CASSLAPGQNYGYTF. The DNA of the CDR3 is TGTGCCAGCAGCTTAGCGCCGGGACAGAACTATGGCTACACCTTC.

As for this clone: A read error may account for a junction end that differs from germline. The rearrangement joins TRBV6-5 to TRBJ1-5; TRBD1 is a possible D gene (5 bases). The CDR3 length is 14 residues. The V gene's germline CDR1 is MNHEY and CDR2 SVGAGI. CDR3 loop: CASSYSRGLQPRHF. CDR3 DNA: TGTGCCAGCAGTTACTCGCGGGGCTTACAGCCCCGGCATTTT.

The CDR3 sequence is CASSSLSPGDTQYF. DNA of the CDR3: TGTGCCAGCAGTAGCCTATCCCCTGGAGATACGCAGTATTTT. The gene calls are TRBV13 and TRBJ2-3; D not resolved. The CDR3 covers 14 residues. Per germline, CDR1 PRHDT and CDR2 FYEKMQ (reference sequence). V was cut by 6 bases and J by 5 bases, with 15 bases left in between.

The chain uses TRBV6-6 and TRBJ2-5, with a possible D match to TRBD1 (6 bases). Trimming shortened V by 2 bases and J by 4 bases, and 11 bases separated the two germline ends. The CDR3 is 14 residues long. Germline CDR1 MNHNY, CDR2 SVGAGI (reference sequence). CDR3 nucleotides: TGTGCCAGCAGTTACCTTGAAGGGGGAGAGACCCAGTACTTC. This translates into CASSYLEGGETQYF.

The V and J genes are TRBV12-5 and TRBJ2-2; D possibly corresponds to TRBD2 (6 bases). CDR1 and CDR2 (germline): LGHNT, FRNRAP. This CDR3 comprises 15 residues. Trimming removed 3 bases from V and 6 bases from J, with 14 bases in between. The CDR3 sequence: CASGFREDNAGELFF. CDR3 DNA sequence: TGTGCTAGTGGTTTCAGGGAGGATAACGCCGGGGAGCTGTTTTTT.

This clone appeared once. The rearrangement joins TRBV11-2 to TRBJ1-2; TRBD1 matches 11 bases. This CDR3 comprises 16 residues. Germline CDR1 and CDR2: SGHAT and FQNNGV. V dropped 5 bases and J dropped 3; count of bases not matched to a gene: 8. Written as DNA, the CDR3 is TGTGCCAGCAGCGGCCCCGGACAGGGGGCCTACTATGGCTACACCTTC. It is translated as CASSGPGQGAYYGYTF. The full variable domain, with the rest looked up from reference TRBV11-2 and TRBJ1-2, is EAGVAQSPRYKIIEKRQSVAFWCNPISGHATLYWYQQILGQGPKLLIQFQNNGVVDDSQLPKDRFSAERLKGVDSTLKIQPAKLEDSAVYLCASSGPGQGAYYGYTFGSGTRLTVV.

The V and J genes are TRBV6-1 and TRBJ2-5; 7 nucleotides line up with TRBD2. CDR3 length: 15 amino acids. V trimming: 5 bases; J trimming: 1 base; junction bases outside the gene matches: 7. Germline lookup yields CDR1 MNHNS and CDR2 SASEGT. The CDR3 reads CASSPAGGIQETQYF. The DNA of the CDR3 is TGTGCCAGCAGTCCGGCCGGGGGGATCCAAGAGACCCAGTACTTC.

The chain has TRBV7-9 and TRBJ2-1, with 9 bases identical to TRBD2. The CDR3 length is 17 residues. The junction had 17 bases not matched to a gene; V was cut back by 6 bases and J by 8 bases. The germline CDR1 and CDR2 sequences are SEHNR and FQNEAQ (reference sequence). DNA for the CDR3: TGTGCCAGCAGACCCCTATCGGCTAGCGGGGCGGACGATGAGCAGTTCTTC. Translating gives CASRPLSASGADDEQFF.

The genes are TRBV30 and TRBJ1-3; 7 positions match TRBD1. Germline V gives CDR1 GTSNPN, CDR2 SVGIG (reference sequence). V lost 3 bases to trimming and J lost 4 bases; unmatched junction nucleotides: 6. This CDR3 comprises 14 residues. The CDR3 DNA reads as TGTGCCTGGAGATCTCGGACAGGAGGAAACACCATATATTTT. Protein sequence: CAWRSRTGGNTIYF. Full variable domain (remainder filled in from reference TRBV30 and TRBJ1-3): SQTIHQWPATLVQPVGSPLSLECTVEGTSNPNLYWYRQAAGRGLQLLFYSVGIGQISSEVPQNLSASRPQDRQFILSSKKLLLSDSGFYLCAWRSRTGGNTIYFGEGSWLTVV.

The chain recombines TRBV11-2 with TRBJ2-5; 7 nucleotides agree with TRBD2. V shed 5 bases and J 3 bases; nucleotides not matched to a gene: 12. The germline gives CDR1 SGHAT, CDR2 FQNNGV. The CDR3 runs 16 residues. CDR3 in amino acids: CASSPWLGGGEETQYF. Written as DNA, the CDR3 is TGTGCCAGCAGCCCCTGGTTGGGCGGGGGAGAAGAGACCCAGTACTTC.

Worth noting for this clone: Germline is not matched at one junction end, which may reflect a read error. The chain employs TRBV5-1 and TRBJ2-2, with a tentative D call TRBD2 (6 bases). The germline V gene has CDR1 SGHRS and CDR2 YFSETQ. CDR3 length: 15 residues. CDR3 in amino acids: CASGFAGRDTGELFF. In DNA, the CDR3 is TGCGCCAGCGGCTTCGCGGGGCGGGACACCGGGGAGCTGTTTTTT.

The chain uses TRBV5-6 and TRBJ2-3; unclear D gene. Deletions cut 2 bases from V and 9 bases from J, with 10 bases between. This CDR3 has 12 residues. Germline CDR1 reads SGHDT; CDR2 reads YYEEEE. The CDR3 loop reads CASSFATFTQYF. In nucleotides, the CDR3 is TGTGCCAGCAGCTTCGCGACTTTCACGCAGTATTTT.

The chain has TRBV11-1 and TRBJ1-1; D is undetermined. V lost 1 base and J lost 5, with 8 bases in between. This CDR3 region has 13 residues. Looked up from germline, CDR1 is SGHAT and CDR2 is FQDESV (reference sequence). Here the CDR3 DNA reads TGTGCCAGCAGCTTAGTCGGGTCAACTGAAGCTTTCTTT. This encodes CASSLVGSTEAFF.

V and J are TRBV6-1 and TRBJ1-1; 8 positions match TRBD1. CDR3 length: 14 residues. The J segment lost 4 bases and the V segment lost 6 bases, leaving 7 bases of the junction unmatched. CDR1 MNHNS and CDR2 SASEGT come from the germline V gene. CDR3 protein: CASRPQGAITEAFF. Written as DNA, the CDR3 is TGTGCCAGCAGACCGCAGGGGGCGATCACTGAAGCTTTCTTT.

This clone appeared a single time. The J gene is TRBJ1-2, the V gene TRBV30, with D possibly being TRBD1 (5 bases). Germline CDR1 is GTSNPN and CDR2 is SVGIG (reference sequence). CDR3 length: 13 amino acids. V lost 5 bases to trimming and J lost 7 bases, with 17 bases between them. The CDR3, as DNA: TGTGCCTGGCGACAGCCAATGATCGGTGGCTACACCTTC. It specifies CAWRQPMIGGYTF.

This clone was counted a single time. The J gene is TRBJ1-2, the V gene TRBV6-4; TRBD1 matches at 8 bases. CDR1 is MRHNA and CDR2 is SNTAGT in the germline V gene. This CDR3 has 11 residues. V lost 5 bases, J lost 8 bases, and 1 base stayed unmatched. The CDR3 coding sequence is TGTGCCAGCAGTACAGGGGGAGGCTACACCTTC. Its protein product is CASSTGGGYTF.

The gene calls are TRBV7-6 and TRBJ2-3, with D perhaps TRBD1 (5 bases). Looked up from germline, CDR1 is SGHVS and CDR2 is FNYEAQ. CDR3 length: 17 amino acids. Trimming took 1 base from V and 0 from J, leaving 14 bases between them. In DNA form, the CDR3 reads TGTGCCAGCAGCTTAGGGGTTTCAAGGGGAAGCACAGATACGCAGTATTTT. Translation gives CASSLGVSRGSTDTQYF.

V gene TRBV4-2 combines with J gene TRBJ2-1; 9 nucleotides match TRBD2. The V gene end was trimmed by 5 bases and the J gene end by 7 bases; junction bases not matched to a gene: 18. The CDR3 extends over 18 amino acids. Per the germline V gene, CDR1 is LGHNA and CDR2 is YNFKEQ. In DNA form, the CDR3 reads TGTGCCAGCAGCTTACGTCTGGGAGCGGGGGGACATGGGAATGAGCAGTTCTTC. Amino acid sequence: CASSLRLGAGGHGNEQFF.

The CDR3 spells CASSATYQVAEAFF. The CDR3 DNA sequence: TGTGCCAGCAGTGCCACTTATCAGGTGGCTGAAGCTTTCTTT. The J gene is TRBJ1-1, the V gene TRBV25-1; D ambiguous. The CDR3 spans 14 residues. Germline V gene lookup returns CDR1 MGHDK and CDR2 SYGVNS. Trimming took 4 bases from V and 6 from J, leaving 15 bases between them.

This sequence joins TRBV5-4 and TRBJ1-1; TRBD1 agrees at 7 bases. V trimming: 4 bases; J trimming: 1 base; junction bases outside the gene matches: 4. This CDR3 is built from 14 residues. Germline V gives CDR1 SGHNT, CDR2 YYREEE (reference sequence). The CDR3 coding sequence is TGTGCCAGCAGCCACGGGACAGAGAACACTGAAGCTTTCTTT. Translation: CASSHGTENTEAFF.

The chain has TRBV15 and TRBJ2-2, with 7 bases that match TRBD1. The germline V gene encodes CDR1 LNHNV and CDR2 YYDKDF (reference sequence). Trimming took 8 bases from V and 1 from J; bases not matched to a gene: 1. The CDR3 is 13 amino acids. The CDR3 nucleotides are TGTGCCACCTGGACAGGGAACACCGGGGAGCTGTTTTTT. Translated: CATWTGNTGELFF.

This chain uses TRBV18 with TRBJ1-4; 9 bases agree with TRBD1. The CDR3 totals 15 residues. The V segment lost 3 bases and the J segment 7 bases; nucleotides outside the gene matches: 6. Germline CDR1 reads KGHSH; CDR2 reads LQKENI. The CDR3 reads CASSPGGQGSEKLFF. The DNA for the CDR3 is TGTGCCAGCTCACCGGGCGGACAGGGGAGTGAAAAACTGTTTTTT.

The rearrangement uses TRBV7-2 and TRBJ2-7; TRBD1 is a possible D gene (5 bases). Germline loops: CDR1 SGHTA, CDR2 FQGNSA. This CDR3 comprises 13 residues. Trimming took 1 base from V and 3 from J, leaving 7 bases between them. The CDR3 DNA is TGTGCCAGCAGCTTAGGGACAATCTACGAGCAGTACTTC. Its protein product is CASSLGTIYEQYF.

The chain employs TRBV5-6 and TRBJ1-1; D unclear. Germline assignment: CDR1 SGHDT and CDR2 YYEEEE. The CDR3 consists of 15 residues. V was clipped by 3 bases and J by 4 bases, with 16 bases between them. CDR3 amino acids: CASSSPAGWGTEAFF. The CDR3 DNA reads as TGTGCCAGCAGCTCCCCGGCGGGTTGGGGCACTGAAGCTTTCTTT.

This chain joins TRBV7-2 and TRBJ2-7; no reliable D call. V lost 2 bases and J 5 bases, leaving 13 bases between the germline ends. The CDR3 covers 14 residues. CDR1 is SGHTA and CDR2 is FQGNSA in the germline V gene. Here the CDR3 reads CASSLSGRWDEQYF. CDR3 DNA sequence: TGTGCCAGCAGCTTATCCGGCAGGTGGGACGAGCAGTACTTC.